This T cell receptor (beta chain) was retrieved from a study of shared clonotypes between healthy human individuals. Healthy adults negative for HIV, lacking recent acute infections or vaccinations, served as donors. Deep level was the assay's run setting. Tens of thousands of T cell genomes, or around 200 ng DNA, went into the sorted-subset replicate PCRs. The method was immunoSEQ multiplex PCR; TCRdb's version includes in-frame clones alone and lacks a portion of them. The table records some 1 million clones, about 75% of them present only once. Study findings and constraints: In contrast to clonotypes shared by all four donors, non-shared clonotypes had lower generation probabilities.

This clone showed up just a few times. The antigen is undetermined. The material sequenced was memory CD4+ T cells sorted from blood. Subset: CD45RA-negative fraction. The origin of this receptor is a man younger than 35 in good health.

CDR3 bases: TGCGCCAGCAGCTTGCTAGCCACAGATACGCAGTATTTT. This codes for CASSLLATDTQYF. The chain joins TRBV5-1 to TRBJ2-3; possible D gene TRBD2, 5 bases. Germline CDR1 and CDR2: SGHRS and YFSETQ. This CDR3 spans 13 amino acids. The ends were cut back, 1 base at V and 2 bases at J, with 5 bases in the middle.